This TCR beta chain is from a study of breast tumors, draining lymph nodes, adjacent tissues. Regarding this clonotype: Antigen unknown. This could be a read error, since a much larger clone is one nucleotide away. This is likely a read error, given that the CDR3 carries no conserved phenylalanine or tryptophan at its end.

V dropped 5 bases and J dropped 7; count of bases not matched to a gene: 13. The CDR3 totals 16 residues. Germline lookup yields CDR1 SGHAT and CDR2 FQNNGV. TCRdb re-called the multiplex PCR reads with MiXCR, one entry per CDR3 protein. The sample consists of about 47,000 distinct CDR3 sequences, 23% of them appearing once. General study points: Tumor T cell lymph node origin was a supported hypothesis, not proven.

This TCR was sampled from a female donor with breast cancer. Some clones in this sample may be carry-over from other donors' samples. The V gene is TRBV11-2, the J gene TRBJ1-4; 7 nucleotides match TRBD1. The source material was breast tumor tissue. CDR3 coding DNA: TGTGCCAGCAGCCGCTCGAGGAGGGGGCGCAGTGAAAAACTGTTTCTT. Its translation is CASSRSRRGRSEKLFL.